The rows below give T cell receptor beta chains drawn from one sample of a study of T cells of healthy individuals. MiXCR, applied by TCRdb to the 5' RACE reads, yields one record per CDR3 protein. The sample carries about 82,000 distinct CDR3 sequences, about 5% recorded once. These receptors originate from a female donor in good health. The CDR3 runs from the conserved cysteine through the conserved F or W. Fields, in order: clone size, J gene, D gene, V gene, CDR3 DNA, CDR3 protein. A D gene is named only where the DNA matches it firmly. The size field is filled for only some rows; it gives once, few, many or a size class.

many | TRBJ2-7 | TRBD2 | TRBV20-1 | TGCAGTGCTCCCGTGACTAGCGGGGCTTACGAGCAGTACTTC | CSAPVTSGAYEQYF
. | TRBJ2-1 | TRBD1 | TRBV29-1 | TGCAGCGTTGAACGGGACAGTCTAAATGAGCAGTTCTTC | CSVERDSLNEQFF
many | TRBJ2-1 | TRBD1 | TRBV5-1 | TGCGCCAGCAGCTTGTCCGGGACAGGGGGCGATGAGCAGTTCTTC | CASSLSGTGGDEQFF
many | TRBJ1-1 | . | TRBV7-2 | TGTGCCAGCAGCTTAGTAGGCTCTGAAGCTTTCTTT | CASSLVGSEAFF
many | TRBJ2-5 | . | TRBV29-1 | TGCAGCGTTGATCCCCCCCCCGAGACCCAGTACTTC | CSVDPPPETQYF
many | TRBJ2-5 | TRBD1 | TRBV28 | TGTGCCAGCAGTCTTGAGACAGGGCGGCAGACCCAGTACTTC | CASSLETGRQTQYF
. | TRBJ2-3 | . | TRBV19 | TGTGCCAGTAGTATAGGGGGACCCGAGGCCACAGATACGCAGTATTTT | CASSIGGPEATDTQYF
many | TRBJ2-3 | TRBD2 | TRBV28 | TGTGCCAGCAGTTCTCCTCTGGGACTAGCGGGAACAGATACGCAGTATTTT | CASSSPLGLAGTDTQYF
many | TRBJ1-3 | . | TRBV7-9 | TGTGCCAGCAGCCTGGACGGCTTCTCTGGAAACACCATATATTTT | CASSLDGFSGNTIYF
. | TRBJ2-1 | TRBD2 | TRBV28 | TGTGCCAGCAGTTTAAGTTCGGCTAGCGGGAGCAATGAGCAGTTCTTC | CASSLSSASGSNEQFF
many | TRBJ2-7 | . | TRBV6-2/TRBV6-3 | TGTGCCAGCAGTGACAAGGATAGGGGATACCTACGAGTGCACTTC | CASSDKDRGYLRVHF
few | TRBJ1-2 | TRBD1 | TRBV3-1 | TGTGCCAGCAGCCAAGATGGGACAGGATTTAACTATGGCTACACCTTC | CASSQDGTGFNYGYTF
many | TRBJ2-1 | . | TRBV15 | TGTGCCACCAGCAGAGCGTCGAGGAATGAGCAGTTCTTC | CATSRASRNEQFF
few | TRBJ2-7 | TRBD2 | TRBV7-2 | TGTGCCAGCAGCTTAGCGCGGTTAGCGGGAGGGCCGGGGGAGCAGTACTTC | CASSLARLAGGPGEQYF
. | TRBJ1-1 | . | TRBV29-1 | TGCAGCGGCGGGACTTTTGAAGCTTTCTTT | CSGGTFEAFF
many | TRBJ2-1 | TRBD2 | TRBV7-9 | TGTGCCAGCAGCCCGAAGACTAGCGGGAGACCCGCCTACAATGAGCAGTTCTTC | CASSPKTSGRPAYNEQFF
many | TRBJ1-2 | TRBD1 | TRBV29-1 | TGCAGCGGTTCGAGGGGGCTGGGTTATGGCTACACCTTC | CSGSRGLGYGYTF
many | TRBJ2-7 | . | TRBV28 | TGTGCCAGCAGTTTAGGGGGTTCCTACGAGCAGTACTTC | CASSLGGSYEQYF
. | TRBJ1-1 | . | TRBV7-9 | TGTGCCAGCAGCTTACTTGAGGGAGGACTGAACACTGAAGCTTTCTTT | CASSLLEGGLNTEAFF
few | TRBJ2-7 | TRBD1 | TRBV7-2 | TGTGCCAGCAGCTTATTCGGGCTCGGGACAGAAATCTCCTACGAGCAGTACTTC | CASSLFGLGTEISYEQYF
many | TRBJ1-1 | . | TRBV12-3/TRBV12-4 | TGTGCCAGCGCGTCTACCGTGAGGGGTGAAGCTTTCTTT | CASASTVRGEAFF
. | TRBJ1-6 | TRBD1 | TRBV30 | TGTGCCTGGAGCCCGGCGACAGGGGGCCGAGGACCCCTCCACTTT | CAWSPATGGRGPLHF
many | TRBJ2-3 | . | TRBV24-1 | TGTGCCACCGCCTTCGCAGATACGCAGTATTTT | CATAFADTQYF
many | TRBJ2-7 | TRBD1 | TRBV5-1 | TGCGCCAGCAGCTTGGCCCGAGGACAGGGGAACGACGAGCAGTACTTC | CASSLARGQGNDEQYF
. | TRBJ2-1 | . | TRBV5-1 | TGCGCCAGCAGCTTGGCCGCTAGTGTGGGGGGACTCAATGAGCAGTTCTTC | CASSLAASVGGLNEQFF
many | TRBJ2-7 | . | TRBV29-1 | TGCAGCGCTAGGGGGAGCTCCTACGAGCAGTACTTC | CSARGSSYEQYF
many | TRBJ2-2 | TRBD2 | TRBV6-2/TRBV6-3 | TGTGCCAGCAGTTACGGGACTAGCGGGAGAGAAGAGACCGGGGAGCTGTTTTTT | CASSYGTSGREETGELFF
. | TRBJ1-4 | . | TRBV6-1 | TGTGCCAGCAGTGTTGCAACTAATGAAAAACTGTTTTTT | CASSVATNEKLFF
many | TRBJ2-5 | . | TRBV19 | TGTGCCAGTAGTACGGGACTTCAAGGAACCCAGTACTTC | CASSTGLQGTQYF
many | TRBJ2-3 | TRBD2 | TRBV5-1 | TGCGCCAGCAATATAGCGGGAGGGCGCGCAGATACGCAGTATTTT | CASNIAGGRADTQYF